These 3 T cell receptor beta chains were sequenced from one sample in a study of blood T cell repertoires in COVID-19. Sequencing was performed with immunoSEQ multiplex PCR; in TCRdb, only in-frame clones are kept and a portion is missing. The repertoire consists of 40,000 or so clones, with over 75% occurring once and the leading ten covering around 8.1%. Sequencing was carried out using peripheral blood. Source of these receptors: a man aged 30 to 39 with active or convalescent COVID-19.

This chain connects TRBV15 to TRBJ1-4; TRBD1 matches 7 bases. Germline loops: CDR1 LNHNV, CDR2 YYDKDF (reference sequence). Trimming at V came to 0 bases and at J to 0 bases, leaving 7 bases not matched to a gene. The CDR3 runs to 18 residues. The CDR3 DNA reads TGTGCCACCAGCAGAGATTCGGGGCAGGGGGCAACTAATGAAAAACTGTTTTTT. Protein sequence: CATSRDSGQGATNEKLFF. The full variable domain, with the rest looked up from reference TRBV15 and TRBJ1-4, is DAMVIQNPRYQVTQFGKPVTLSCSQTLNHNVMYWYQQKSSQAPKLLFHYYDKDFNNEADTPDNFQSRRPNTSFCFLDIRSPGLGDTAMYLCATSRDSGQGATNEKLFFGSGTQLSVL.

The rearrangement joins TRBV21-1 to TRBJ2-1; the table assigns TRBD2, which was not confirmed against the DNA. TRBV21-1 represents a pseudogene. CDR3 length: 16 residues. The CDR3 region is CASSKRGGSCYNEQFF. CDR3 DNA sequence: TGTGCCAGCAGCAAACGGGGCGGGAGTTGCTACAATGAGCAGTTCTTC.

This chain links TRBV29-1 with TRBJ2-1; 9 bases are a match to TRBD2. V lost 5 bases, J lost 6 bases, and 11 bases stayed unmatched. Germline V lookup: CDR1 SQVTM, CDR2 ANQGSEA. The CDR3 runs to 15 residues. CDR3 protein: CSVKKREVIFNEQFF. The CDR3 DNA reads as TGCAGCGTTAAGAAGCGGGAGGTCATTTTCAATGAGCAGTTCTTC.